The clone carrying this T cell receptor (beta chain) was observed many times. The antigen is undetermined. The data derive from a study of T cells in Graves' hyperthyroidism and ophthalmopathy. Study-wide findings and caveats: Model output signaled ophthalmopathy a median 6.5 months ahead of onset.

Germline loops: CDR1 LGHDT, CDR2 YNNKEL (reference sequence). The CDR3 loop spans 15 amino acids. V lost 3 bases to trimming and J lost 5 bases, with 14 bases between them. It was considered stable Graves' hyperthyroidism when ophthalmopathy did not progress within 18 months. Uncontrolled infection, other autoimmune disease, pregnancy or lactation barred patients from enrollment. Amplification of TCR beta CDR3 regions was performed using RNA transcripts as template. In the first-round RT-PCR of the TCR CDR3, the HTBI primer set was used. TCRdb re-called the multiplex PCR reads through MiXCR, storing one row per CDR3 protein. The profile shows 600,000 to 650,000 distinct CDR3 sequences, around 15% of them singletons.

Sequenced sample: blood. The V gene is TRBV3-1, the J gene TRBJ2-1, with D tentatively TRBD1 or TRBD2 (5 bases each). This clonotype was sampled from a woman aged 25 to 39 with Graves' hyperthyroidism. CDR3 sequence (DNA): TGTGCCAGCAGCCAGGGACCAGGGACCCACAATGAGCAGTTCTTC. Translated: CASSQGPGTHNEQFF.